This T cell receptor beta chain was recovered during a study of CD8+CD57+ T cells in acquired aplastic anemia. Genomic DNA templated the TCR beta VDJ and CDR3 profiling. TCRdb re-called the reads with MiXCR, one entry per CDR3 protein. The sample yields a few hundred thousand distinct CDR3 sequences, 70% to 85% seen once. The CDR3 totals 13 residues. From germline, CDR1 is SEHNR and CDR2 FQNEAQ (reference sequence). Patients selected for sequencing had displayed CD8+CD57+ cell expansion by flow cytometry. Patients had undergone no therapy by the time their blood was sampled. Of note for this clonotype: Since the CDR3 does not end with the conserved phenylalanine or tryptophan, this likely comes from a read error.

The clonotype was recovered from a human donor with aplastic anemia. The rearrangement links TRBV7-9 to TRBJ2-1; the match to TRBD2 covers 7 bases. The J call may be wrong; the DNA end is better matched by TRBJ2-7. Input material: sorted CD4+, CD8+, or CD8+CD57+ T cells (not recorded which) from PBMCs. This chain's CDR3 is CASRGGGMSAQYH. The CDR3 region has the DNA TGTGCCAGCAGGGGGGGGGGGATGAGCGCGCAGTACCAC.